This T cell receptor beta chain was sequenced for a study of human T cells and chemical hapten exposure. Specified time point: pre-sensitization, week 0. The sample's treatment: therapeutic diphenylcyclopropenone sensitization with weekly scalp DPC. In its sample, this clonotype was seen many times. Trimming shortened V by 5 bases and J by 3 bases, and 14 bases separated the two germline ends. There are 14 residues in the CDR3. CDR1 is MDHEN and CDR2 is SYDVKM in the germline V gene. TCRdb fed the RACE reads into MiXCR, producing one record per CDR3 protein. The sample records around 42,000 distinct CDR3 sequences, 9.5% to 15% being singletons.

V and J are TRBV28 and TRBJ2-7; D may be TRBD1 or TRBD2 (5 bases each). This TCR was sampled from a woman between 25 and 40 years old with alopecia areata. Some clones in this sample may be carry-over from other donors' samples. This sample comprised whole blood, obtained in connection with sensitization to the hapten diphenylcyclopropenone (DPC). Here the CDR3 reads CASSARRGFYEQYF. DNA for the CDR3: TGTGCCAGCAGTGCCCGCCGGGGCTTCTACGAGCAGTACTTC.